This T cell receptor (beta chain) was identified in a study of PD-L1 blockade in urothelial cancer (TCRdb year 2017). Notes on the research overall: Every patient began therapy in the mid-2010s and was given atezolizumab 1,200 mg intravenously every 3 weeks. In the same patients, whole exome sequencing and RNA sequencing of pretreatment tumors were performed in addition to TCR sequencing. Twenty-five of 29 patients were identified as males with urothelial cancer of bladder origin, and a prior smoking history was reported by 18 of 29 patients. Blood samples were analyzed 3 weeks after the start of treatment (second dose) and 6 weeks after the start of treatment. About 10 patients achieved durable clinical benefit and approximately 19 did not. Patients had an ECOG performance status of 0 or 1 and had received between 0 and 3 prior chemotherapy regimens. The study was an exploratory multi-omic analysis of somatic, immune and clinical correlates of response to PD-L1 blockade with atezolizumab in urothelial cancer. Pretreatment tumor samples, along with matched peripheral blood serially collected before and after atezolizumab treatment, were subjected to TCR sequencing. Pretreatment blood TCR-seq was available for twenty-nine patients, at least one posttreatment blood collection was obtained for about 24 patients, and tumor TCR-seq was available for about 24 patients. Durable clinical benefit was defined as progression-free survival longer than 6 months, and TCR features were also tested against progression-free and overall survival. Blood samples yielded a median of around 150,000 T cells and some 80,000 unique TCRs, with median clonality around 0.084.

From the cysteine through the phenylalanine, the CDR3 covers 15 amino acids. The DNA shown is the 45-base CDR3, in frame from base 1. The germline V gene encodes CDR1 LNHDA and CDR2 SQIVND (reference sequence). V gives up 4 bases and J gives up 5 bases, and the segment between their germline ends measures 17 bases. The time point tag for this specimen amounts to: peripheral blood 6 weeks after treatment start. The cohort comprised 25 to 35 patients with locally advanced or metastatic urothelial carcinoma treated at Memorial Sloan Kettering on a trial protocol. Peripheral blood mononuclear cells were collected from each patient pretreatment and during treatment, giving between 1 and 8 total time points per patient. The Qiagen DNeasy Blood extraction kit was used to purify genomic DNA from total PBMCs and tumor samples. Collected pretreatment and during treatment, PBMCs were isolated and stored as previously described.

To estimate absolute template abundance from read counts, synthetic TCR analog templates were spiked into each PCR. Using the immunoSEQ assay, TCRbeta CDR3 regions were amplified from genomic DNA with bias-controlled V and J gene primers. Rearranged TCRbeta segments were sequenced at approximately 20X coverage. Concerning the study's data processing: Sequencing errors were corrected by clustering, and CDR3s were annotated against IMGT so that V, D and J genes could be assigned. Downstream analyses used only productive TCRbeta rearrangements and left out out-of-frame or stop-codon sequences. To compute clonality, Shannon entropy was normalized by the log of the number of unique productive sequences and then subtracted from one. Fisher's exact test with Benjamini-Hochberg correction, using a cutoff of adjusted p below 0.01, was how clones that differed between time points or between blood and tumor were identified. Entries here come from immuneACCESS through TCRdb and include only in-frame sequences with V and J called. Some clones fail to appear in such tables; in the studies checked, an unresolved V gene covers under half of the shortfall, and the cause of the remainder is unknown. V and J calls and clone size follow that table, whereas D and trimming were derived from the DNA. The sample contains more than 95,000 clones, roughly 82% of them found a single time. The ten largest clones take up around 2.4% of the sample.

The paper's findings and limits, for the study overall: Small sample size (n ≈ 29) and many exploratory analyses mean the results are intended to be hypothesis-generating. A pretreatment peripheral blood TCR clonality below the median was linked to improved progression-free and overall survival. At 3 weeks after the start of treatment, tumor-associated TCR clones in peripheral blood had expanded more in patients with durable benefit (n ≈ 24, p = 0.022).

About this clone: It lacks a known antigen. Qualities for individual bases were not recorded, and no much larger clone is one base off.

The rearrangement joined TRBV19 to TRBJ2-5; the D gene is perhaps TRBD2, from 6 matching bases. Material: PBMCs, obtained around atezolizumab (anti-PD-L1) treatment. The sequence was obtained from a man aged 45-65 years with urothelial cancer. This receptor has the CDR3 CASSNRGGRGETQYF. DNA sequence: TGTGCCAGTAGTAATCGAGGAGGGCGAGGGGAGACCCAGTACTTC.